The clone carrying this T cell receptor (beta chain) was seen at least ten times. Using its own MiXCR run on the RT-PCR reads, TCRdb lists one record per CDR3 protein. The table lists about 680,000 distinct CDR3 sequences, more than 13% of them singletons. Input material: memory CD4+ T cells from blood. This receptor was taken from a female donor in good health, serving as a healthy control.

The CDR3 region is CASSFLTHEQYF. The DNA of the CDR3 is TGTGCCAGCAGCTTCTTGACCCACGAGCAGTACTTC. J is TRBJ2-7 and V is TRBV7-2; D remains unclear. CDR3 length: 12 amino acids. V was pared by 3 bases and J by 5 bases, with 8 bases between. CDR1 and CDR2 from the germline V gene are SGHTA and FQGNSA. Complete variable domain (other parts from reference TRBV7-2 and TRBJ2-7): GAGVSQSPSNKVTEKGKDVELRCDPISGHTALYWYRQSLGQGLEFLIYFQGNSAPDKSGLPSDRFSAERTGGSVSTLTIQRTQQEDSAVYLCASSFLTHEQYFGPGTRLTVT.